Below are 25 T cell receptor beta chains sequenced from a single sample in a study of blood T cells in healthy people across ages. With a J-beta primer mix and a sample-barcoded 5' primer, a second PCR ran 7 to 11 cycles. A single record per CDR3 protein comes from TCRdb applying MiXCR to the 5' RACE reads. The sample shows around 800,000 distinct CDR3 sequences, roughly 44% of them seen only once. Material for sequencing was blood. Receptors originate from a man aged 60 to 69 in good health.

This clonotype occurred a few times. The chain is built from TRBV3-1 and TRBJ2-6; tentatively, D is TRBD1 (6 bases). CDR3 length: 16 residues. With 4 bases removed from V and 0 bases from J, the gap between germline ends came to 10 bases. The germline CDR1 and CDR2 sequences are LGHDT and YNNKEL (reference sequence). The CDR3 sequence: CASSLGGYSGANVLTF. In nucleotides, the CDR3 is TGTGCCAGCAGCCTAGGGGGTTACTCTGGGGCCAACGTCCTGACTTTC.

Concerning this clonotype itself: A read error may be the cause here, since a much bigger clone is one base away. The chain has TRBV6-1 and TRBJ1-2; D unclear. This CDR3 is built from 15 residues. Looked up from germline, CDR1 is MNHNS and CDR2 is SASEGT. The CDR3 DNA reads TGTGCCAGCAGTGAAAGTGTCGACTACTACTATTGCTACACCTTC. It specifies CASSESVDYYYCYTF.

The genes are TRBV6-1 and TRBJ1-2; D possibly corresponds to TRBD1 (6 bases). CDR1 MNHNS and CDR2 SASEGT come from the germline V gene. Trimming removed 5 bases at V and 8 bases at J, with 9 bases between. CDR3 length equals 11 residues. The CDR3: CASSPTGGYTF. In DNA, the CDR3 is TGTGCCAGCAGTCCCACAGGGGGCTACACCTTC.

This clonotype appeared a few times. The CDR3 DNA sequence: TGCAGTGCTAGAGACAGTCGTTTCAATCAGCCCCAGCATTTT. This sequence encodes CSARDSRFNQPQHF. The chain combines TRBV20-1 with TRBJ1-5; D gene ambiguous. The CDR3 extends over 14 amino acids. Trimming took off 0 bases at V and 3 bases at J, with 9 bases between the two ends. Germline assignment: CDR1 DFQATT and CDR2 SNEGSKA (reference sequence).

This clonotype was seen a single time. The V gene is TRBV20-1, the J gene TRBJ1-2, with D uncertain. Germline V gives CDR1 DFQATT, CDR2 SNEGSKA (reference sequence). The CDR3 loop spans 12 amino acids. This chain's CDR3 is CRALSGSGGYTF. CDR3 sequence (DNA): TGCAGGGCTTTGTCGGGGAGCGGCGGCTACACCTTC.

On this clonotype itself: One base away lies a much larger clone, so this may be a sequencing read error. The chain recombines TRBV29-1 with TRBJ2-7, with D unclear. V was trimmed by 7 bases and J by 10 bases, leaving 20 bases between them. The CDR3 totals 12 residues. CDR1 and CDR2 (germline): SQVTM, ANQGSEA. CDR3 DNA sequence: TGCAGCGCATGGGCAGGCCAAGAGGCCCAGTACTTC. Translation: CSAWAGQEAQYF.

J is TRBJ2-7 and V is TRBV6-1, with unresolved D. Looked up from germline, CDR1 is MNHNS and CDR2 is SASEGT. The V gene lost 4 bases and the J gene lost 2 bases, with 9 bases spanning the gap. The length of the CDR3 is 13 residues. The CDR3 DNA follows: TGTGCCAGCAGTGCACGACTCGCCTACGAGCAGTACTTC. Residues: CASSARLAYEQYF.

A word on this clonotype: At one boundary the junction diverges from the germline segment, which might be a read error. The genes are TRBV7-2 and TRBJ1-2; D possibly corresponds to TRBD1 (6 bases). The CDR3 spans 15 residues. CDR1 is SGHTA, CDR2 FQGNSA, per germline. In nucleotides, the CDR3 is TGTGCCAGCAGCCTGGACAGCTTACCCTTCTATGGCTGCACCTTC. As protein: CASSLDSLPFYGCTF. Full variable domain (rest looked up from reference TRBV7-2 and TRBJ1-2): GAGVSQSPSNKVTEKGKDVELRCDPISGHTALYWYRQSLGQGLEFLIYFQGNSAPDKSGLPSDRFSAERTGGSVSTLTIQRTQQEDSAVYLCASSLDSLPFYGCTFGSGTRLTVV.

This sequence joins TRBV6-2 or TRBV6-3 and TRBJ2-4; 8 bases are shared with TRBD1. Germline loops: CDR1 MNHEY, CDR2 SVGEGT. This CDR3 contains 15 residues. With 0 bases clipped from V and 8 bases from J, the junction kept 6 bases outside the gene matches. CDR3 in DNA: TGTGCCAGCAGTTACTCTGGCAGGGGGCCTGACATTCAGTACTTC. This translates into CASSYSGRGPDIQYF.

The chain recombines TRBV7-2 with TRBJ1-1; D ambiguous. The CDR3 spans 13 residues. V lost 0 bases, J lost 5 bases, and 7 bases lay in between. Per germline, CDR1 SGHTA and CDR2 FQGNSA. CDR3: CASSLATGTEAFF. The DNA of the CDR3 is TGTGCCAGCAGCTTAGCGACGGGGACTGAAGCTTTCTTT.

This rearrangement joins TRBV20-1 to TRBJ2-3; TRBD1 might be the D (5 bases). Trimming removed 3 bases from V and 0 bases from J, with 13 bases in between. The CDR3 totals 15 residues. Germline V lookup: CDR1 DFQATT, CDR2 SNEGSKA (reference sequence). The CDR3 loop reads CSASGWGPSTDTQYF. Written as DNA, the CDR3 is TGCAGTGCTAGTGGGTGGGGCCCTAGCACAGATACGCAGTATTTT.

The chain combines TRBV25-1 with TRBJ1-1, with D unresolved. Per germline, CDR1 MGHDK and CDR2 SYGVNS. This CDR3 region has 11 residues. The V gene lost 2 bases and the J gene lost 7 bases, with 5 bases spanning the gap. The CDR3: CASSEDHEAFF. The CDR3 bases are TGTGCCAGCAGTGAAGATCATGAAGCTTTCTTT.

This CDR3 is CASKTRGSSYEQYF. The DNA for the CDR3 is TGTGCCAGCAAAACGCGGGGGAGCTCCTACGAGCAGTACTTC. The J gene is TRBJ2-7, the V gene TRBV28, with 7 positions matching TRBD2. Per germline, CDR1 MDHEN and CDR2 SYDVKM. V trimming: 7 bases; J trimming: 0 bases; junction bases outside the gene matches: 6. The CDR3 spans 14 residues.

This clonotype was counted a few times. This chain joins TRBV24-1 and TRBJ2-7; the D gene is possibly TRBD1 (5 bases). Germline-derived CDR1 and CDR2 are KGHDR and SFDVKD. V dropped 2 bases and J dropped 5 bases, with 6 bases sitting between them. CDR3 length equals 12 residues. Written as DNA, the CDR3 is TGTGCCACCAGTGATTCGACAGACGAGCAGTACTTC. Protein product: CATSDSTDEQYF.

With respect to this clonotype: Just one base apart from a much larger clone, this may be a read error. This chain joins TRBV29-1 and TRBJ1-2; D call uncertain. The germline V and J ends were trimmed by 6 bases and 5 bases, with 19 bases remaining between them. This CDR3 has 14 amino acids. Germline CDR1 SQVTM, CDR2 ANQGSEA. In DNA form, the CDR3 reads TGCAGCGTCATCTTTGGAGGGTGGGAGTATGGCTACACCTTC. It translates to CSVIFGGWEYGYTF.

The V call is TRBV5-1, the J call TRBJ2-2; D may be TRBD2 (5 bases). The V end was cut by 4 bases, the J end by 6 bases, with 19 bases between. The V gene's germline CDR1 is SGHRS and CDR2 YFSETQ. The CDR3 loop spans 16 amino acids. CDR3 coding DNA: TGCGCCAGCAGCCGGGGATTAAACGGGCTTTCCGGGGAGCTGTTTTTT. This sequence encodes CASSRGLNGLSGELFF.

The chain carries TRBV5-6 and TRBJ2-7, with TRBD1 matching over 10 bases. This CDR3 has 15 amino acids. From germline, CDR1 is SGHDT and CDR2 YYEEEE. Trimming took 5 bases from V and 7 from J; bases not matched to a gene: 12. CDR3 protein: CASSPPGQGLGEQYF. The DNA of the CDR3 is TGTGCCAGCAGTCCCCCGGGACAGGGGTTGGGAGAGCAGTACTTC.

The sample holds a few counts of this clonotype. This sequence joins TRBV4-1 and TRBJ2-3; D is uncertain. Germline V gene lookup returns CDR1 MGHRA and CDR2 YSYEKL. The CDR3 consists of 13 residues. V was cut by 2 bases and J by 8 bases, with 11 bases left in between. The CDR3 is CASSQSTSGTQYF. DNA of the CDR3: TGCGCCAGCAGCCAATCCACCTCGGGTACGCAGTATTTT.

As for this clonotype: An end of the junction does not agree with germline; a read error may underlie this. The chain joins TRBV20-1 to TRBJ2-6; D may be TRBD1 (5 bases). CDR1 and CDR2 from the germline V gene are DFQATT and SNEGSKA (reference sequence). The CDR3 has 16 residues. Written as DNA, the CDR3 is TGCAGTGCTAGCACAGGTGGAAGCTCTGGGTCCAACGTCCTGACTTTC. Residues: CSASTGGSSGSNVLTF.

This clonotype was seen ten or more times. This sequence joins TRBV13 and TRBJ2-5, with TRBD2 matching over 8 bases. Germline loops: CDR1 PRHDT, CDR2 FYEKMQ (reference sequence). J gave up 2 bases and V 6 bases, and 8 bases lay outside the gene matches. CDR3 length: 15 residues. The chain's CDR3 is CASRGAGALQETQYF. The CDR3 DNA sequence: TGTGCCAGCAGAGGAGCGGGGGCCCTGCAAGAGACCCAGTACTTC.

This clonotype has more than one count but fewer than ten. The chain couples TRBV7-8 to TRBJ2-5; possible D gene TRBD2, 5 bases. The CDR3 totals 13 residues. Germline CDR1 is SGHVS and CDR2 is FQNEAQ. V lost 5 bases and J lost 10, with 17 bases in between. The chain's CDR3 is CASSPGISSDQYF. DNA of the CDR3: TGTGCCAGCAGCCCGGGAATTTCAAGTGACCAGTACTTC.

This clonotype was detected only a few times. This rearrangement joins TRBV2 to TRBJ1-1; weak D call: TRBD1 (5 bases). V was shortened by 6 bases and J by 4 bases, with 12 bases between the two germline ends. Germline assignment: CDR1 SNHLY and CDR2 FYNNEI. The CDR3 extends over 13 amino acids. The CDR3 DNA follows: TGTGCCAGCAGCCGCGACAGTTTCACTGAAGCTTTCTTT. Translated: CASSRDSFTEAFF.

V gene TRBV20-1 combines with J gene TRBJ2-7; the D is unclear. In germline, CDR1 is DFQATT, CDR2 SNEGSKA (reference sequence). This CDR3 region has 14 residues. Trimming cost V 1 base and J 2 bases, with 12 bases left between them. CDR3 nucleotides: TGCAGTGCTAGAGGACACACCATTCCCTACGAGCAGTACTTC. Its protein product is CSARGHTIPYEQYF.

V gene TRBV6-1 combines with J gene TRBJ2-1; weak D call: TRBD2 (6 bases). The germline V gene has CDR1 MNHNS and CDR2 SASEGT. This CDR3 comprises 20 residues. Trimming took 1 base from V and 0 from J, leaving 22 bases between them. CDR3 sequence reads: CASSEGLSIRGVSSYNEQFF. CDR3 DNA sequence: TGTGCCAGCAGTGAAGGTTTGTCCATACGCGGGGTTAGCTCCTACAATGAGCAGTTCTTC.

The V gene is TRBV4-3, the J gene TRBJ1-1; unclear D gene. Germline CDR1 and CDR2: LGHNA and YSLEER. The CDR3 consists of 14 residues. Trimming cost V 4 bases and J 1 base, with 10 bases left between them. CDR3 sequence (DNA): TGCGCCAGCAGCCGTTCGTTGAGGAACACTGAAGCTTTCTTT. As protein: CASSRSLRNTEAFF.